This paragraph covers one T cell receptor beta chain sequence. Its recognized antigen is unknown. No base quality values were provided; no much bigger clone lies one nucleotide off. In the germline V gene (reference sequence), CDR1 corresponds to MNHNY and CDR2 to SVGAGI. The junction carries 16 bases between V and J, which are trimmed by 5 bases and 2 bases respectively. The CDR3 covers 15 residues, taking in both the cysteine and the phenylalanine. The sequence is cut down to CDR3 DNA, 45 bases in frame from base 1. Separate from the roughly 650-subject first cohort, the validation cohort of roughly 120 subjects was the group to which the donors belonged. The entry originates in a study of cytomegalovirus exposure and HLA in healthy donors (dated by TCRdb to about 2017). A note on the overall study: According to a later analysis, the roughly 130 validation repertoires were produced on the same platform as the 666 repertoires of the first cohort. To predict cytomegalovirus infection status, the study brought together high-throughput TCR immunosequencing, statistical association of individual TCRs with disease status, and machine learning. The study was designed to test whether signatures of past pathogen exposure could be identified by cataloging public T cell receptors. A separate validation cohort of roughly 110 different subjects was used in addition to the roughly 720-subject first cohort. Study-wide findings and limitations: Across donors, most TCR sequences were observed very rarely, whereas some public TCRs were present in many individuals. The study gave a list of about 170 TCR beta chains associated with cytomegalovirus. In both the original and validation cohorts, the classifier was reported to diagnose cytomegalovirus status with high specificity and sensitivity. Of the cluster scores, around 95% were above 0 in a later analysis, which found that TCRs clustered in the first cohort also tended to co-occur in the 130 or so validation repertoires. A few of the identified cytomegalovirus-associated TCR beta chains were confirmed in vitro to be specific for cytomegalovirus antigens. The authors suggested that the approach could potentially be generalized to other disease states and immunological phenotypes. The validation cohort had no HLA typing available for a later analysis, so co-occurrence within that cohort was assessed over all 120 or so repertoires.

The library was obtained by the immunoSEQ multiplex PCR assay. The original methods were these. A statistical classification framework was built for diagnosing cytomegalovirus status from the catalog of TCR beta chain sequences. TCRdb's version of the immuneACCESS table is confined to in-frame rearrangements and falls short of the full clone set. An unresolved V gene accounts for under half of the shortfall where checked; the remainder is of unknown origin. V and J calls and clone size follow that table, whereas D and trimming were derived from the DNA. This sample has over 200,000 clones in its table, and 85% to 90% of those were observed once. Approximately 2.9% of the sample is in the top ten clones.

This chain joins TRBV6-6 to TRBJ2-7, with the D segment identity uncertain. The origin of this receptor is a woman aged 18 to 35 in good health and CMV-seronegative. Sequencing used PBMCs. The CDR3 region reads CASSPTRYITYEQYF. Here is the DNA: TGTGCCAGCAGTCCAACCCGTTACATCACCTACGAGCAGTACTTC.